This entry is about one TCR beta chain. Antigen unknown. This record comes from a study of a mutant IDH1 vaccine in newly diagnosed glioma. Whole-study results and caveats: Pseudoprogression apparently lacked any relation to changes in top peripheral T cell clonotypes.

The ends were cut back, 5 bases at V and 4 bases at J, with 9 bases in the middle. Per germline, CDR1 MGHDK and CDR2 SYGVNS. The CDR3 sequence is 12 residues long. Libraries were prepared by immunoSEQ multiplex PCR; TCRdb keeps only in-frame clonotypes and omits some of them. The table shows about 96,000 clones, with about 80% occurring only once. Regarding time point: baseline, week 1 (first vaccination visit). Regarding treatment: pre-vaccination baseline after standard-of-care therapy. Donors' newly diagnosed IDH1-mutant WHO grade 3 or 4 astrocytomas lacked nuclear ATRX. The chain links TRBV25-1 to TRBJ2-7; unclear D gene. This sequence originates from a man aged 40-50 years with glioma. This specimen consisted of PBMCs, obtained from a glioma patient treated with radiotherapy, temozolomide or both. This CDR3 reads CASSIREYEQYF. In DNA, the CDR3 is TGTGCCAGCAGTATTAGGGAATACGAGCAGTACTTC.